This TCR beta chain derives from a study of T-cell reconstitution after alpha-beta-depleted transplantation in children. The length of the CDR3 is 18 residues. V trimming: 1 base; J trimming: 7 bases; junction bases outside the gene matches: 14. The germline CDR1 and CDR2 sequences are LNHNV and YYDKDF (reference sequence). Study results and caveats: Diversity of TCRbeta at day 60 was high in some patients, arising from surviving recipient T cells and thymic progenitors.

TCRbeta library preparation incorporated unique molecular identifiers. TCRdb re-called the PCR reads through MiXCR, storing one row per CDR3 protein. The data hold hundreds of thousands of distinct CDR3 sequences, with 10% to 15% observed a single time. This clonotype was seen a few times. Its antigen is undetermined. The specimen comprised PBMCs, mostly from graft donor cells, sampled 360 days after TCRalphabeta/CD19-depleted stem cell transplant. The chain recombines TRBV15 with TRBJ1-2; TRBD1 agrees at 11 bases. The TCR originated in a male patient younger than 18 who had a stem cell transplant for acute myeloid leukemia, so the T cells may come from the graft donor. As DNA, the CDR3 is TGTGCCACCAGCAGAGTTGGGACAGGGGGTATCGGTTGGGGTGGCTACACCTTC. Encoded protein: CATSRVGTGGIGWGGYTF.